This TCR beta chain was recovered during a study of immune heterogeneity within non-small cell lung tumors. The wider study: Tumor histology was classified as squamous cell carcinoma in 4 cases, non-squamous carcinoma in fewer than 12 and not otherwise specified in 1.

Bulk tumor genomic DNA served as template, at 550 to 600 ng per sample. Spaced far apart, several biopsies were taken from each primary tumor during surgery. Samples came from untreated patients having curative surgery for newly diagnosed non-small cell lung cancer. The study drew donors from newly diagnosed non-small cell lung cancer patients having surgery with curative intent. Between the trimmed V and J ends, which lost 3 bases and 5 bases, there was a span of 17 bases. This CDR3 contains 14 residues. Per the germline V gene, CDR1 is DFQATT and CDR2 is SNEGSKA (reference sequence). Study conclusions and caveats: Identical dominant CDR3 beta clonotypes recurred among a patient's tumor sites, alongside site-unique high-frequency clones.

A first 10-cycle multiplex round used 32 V-gene and 13 J-gene primers on TCR beta CDR3. Via MiXCR, TCRdb re-called the multiplex PCR reads, giving one row per CDR3 protein. Of over 9,500 distinct CDR3 sequences in the sample, 20% to 25% are singletons; the top ten hold 4.6%. This clonotype has only a few counts. The antigen is not known. The sample comprised lung tumor tissue. The genes are TRBV20-1 and TRBJ2-7; TRBD2 is a possible D gene (7 bases). This clonotype was obtained from a man aged 55 to 70 with non-small cell lung cancer. In DNA form, the CDR3 reads TGCAGTGCTAGGCTAGGGGGAGGGCCGAACGAGCAGTACTTC. Translated: CSARLGGGPNEQYF.